The clone carrying this TCR beta chain was recorded a few times. Its antigen is not identified. This entry is derived from a study of blood T cells in healthy people across ages. Study results and limitations: As naive T cell percentage varied, TCR beta diversity correlated strongly with it. Age showed a roughly linear inverse relationship with TCR beta diversity per million T cells.

CDR1 is MDHEN, CDR2 SYDVKM, per germline. The CDR3 spans 16 residues. Trimming cost V 3 bases and J 7 bases, with 20 bases left between them. A second roughly 6 to 11 cycle PCR used barcoded and J-beta primers. Via MiXCR, TCRdb re-called the 5' RACE reads, giving one row per CDR3 protein. Of 700,000 to 850,000 distinct CDR3 sequences listed, about 55% are singletons. The receptor was isolated from a man older than 75 in good health. Specimen: blood. The rearrangement joins TRBV28 to TRBJ2-3; the D gene is possibly TRBD1 (6 bases). The CDR3 protein is CASSLASGVLRNTQYF. CDR3 DNA sequence: TGTGCCAGCAGTTTGGCCTCAGGGGTCCTTAGGAATACGCAGTATTTT.